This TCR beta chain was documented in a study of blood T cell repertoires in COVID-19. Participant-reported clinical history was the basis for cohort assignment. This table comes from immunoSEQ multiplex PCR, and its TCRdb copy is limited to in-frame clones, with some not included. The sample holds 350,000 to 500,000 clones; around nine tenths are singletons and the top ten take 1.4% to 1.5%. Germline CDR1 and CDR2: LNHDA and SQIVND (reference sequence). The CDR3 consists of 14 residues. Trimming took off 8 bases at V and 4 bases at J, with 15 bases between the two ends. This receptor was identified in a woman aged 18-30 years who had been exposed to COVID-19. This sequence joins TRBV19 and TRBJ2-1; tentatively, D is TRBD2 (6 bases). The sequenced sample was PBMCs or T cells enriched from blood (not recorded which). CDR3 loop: CASADAGRYNEQFF. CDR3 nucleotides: TGTGCCAGTGCCGACGCCGGGAGATACAATGAGCAGTTCTTC.